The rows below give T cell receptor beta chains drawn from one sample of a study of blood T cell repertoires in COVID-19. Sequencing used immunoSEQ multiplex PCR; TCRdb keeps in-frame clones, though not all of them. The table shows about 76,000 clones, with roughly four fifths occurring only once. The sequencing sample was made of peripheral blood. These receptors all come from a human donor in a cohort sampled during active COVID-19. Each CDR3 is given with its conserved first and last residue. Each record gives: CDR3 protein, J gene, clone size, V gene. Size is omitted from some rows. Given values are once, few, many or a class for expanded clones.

CASSRRSSYNSPLHF,TRBJ1-6,.,TRBV9
CASSLVGQGYSPLHF,TRBJ1-6,few,TRBV5-1
CASSSGQGVAHQPQHF,TRBJ1-5,.,TRBV27
CASSAGTGVTYEQYF,TRBJ2-7,.,TRBV9
CASSIPRQGGVNEQFF,TRBJ2-1,.,TRBV19
CSAVPGYGYTF,TRBJ1-2,.,TRBV20-1
CASSQGRQGTYEQYF,TRBJ2-7,.,TRBV4-2
CASTVSGGAQDTQYF,TRBJ2-3,.,TRBV19
CARERDRVLGETQYF,TRBJ2-5,.,TRBV5-3
CAWAQGNENIQYF,TRBJ2-4,.,TRBV30
CASSLPGTYEQYF,TRBJ2-7,once,TRBV5-4
CASSLEGRKEKLFF,TRBJ1-4,.,TRBV5-1
CASSEYRTSGTDTQYF,TRBJ2-3,.,TRBV25-1
CATSERAGGNEKLFF,TRBJ1-4,.,TRBV24-1
CASSRDRGGEKLFF,TRBJ1-4,.,TRBV19
CATSRPAGGSNEQFF,TRBJ2-1,.,TRBV24-1
CASSSSRGETQYF,TRBJ2-5,.,TRBV6-6
CASSQDPAGGLTDTQYF,TRBJ2-3,.,TRBV3-1/TRBV3-2
CASSVEGSPLHF,TRBJ1-6,.,TRBV9
CASSPPEGLAETQYF,TRBJ2-5,.,TRBV18